Listed here are 10 T cell receptor beta chains from one sample, sequenced in a study of beta chain features in type 1 diabetes. Overall study findings and caveats: Across all four CD4+ subsets, people with type 1 diabetes showed modestly shorter TCRB CDR3s.

Their cognate antigens are unknown. The investigators reverse transcribed all of the isolated RNA, so they sequenced expressed TCRB transcripts. Profiled with immunoSEQ multiplex PCR; TCRdb holds only in-frame clones, not every one. The sample contains roughly 260,000 clones, about a tenth of which appear only once. The sample comprised naive CD4+ T cells from blood. These receptors all come from a man between 25 and 39 years old with type 1 diabetes.

The CDR3 sequence: CASSPQRGAGNEQFF. DNA for the CDR3: TGTGCCAGCTCACCTCAGCGGGGGGCGGGCAATGAGCAGTTCTTC. The chain carries TRBV18 and TRBJ2-1, with 9 bases matching TRBD2. The germline CDR1 and CDR2 sequences are KGHSH and LQKENI. CDR3 length: 15 residues. The V gene end was trimmed by 3 bases and the J gene end by 6 bases; junction bases not matched to a gene: 6.

The chain is built from TRBV5-1 and TRBJ2-3, with TRBD2 matching over 11 bases. After removal of 7 bases from V and 3 bases from J, the junction contained 4 bases not matched to a gene. The CDR3 totals 14 residues. In germline, CDR1 is SGHRS, CDR2 YFSETQ. CDR3 sequence (DNA): TGCGCCAGCTCCGGACTAGCGGGTACAGATACGCAGTATTTT. Encoded protein: CASSGLAGTDTQYF. The full variable domain, rest sourced from reference TRBV5-1 and TRBJ2-3, is KAGVTQTPRYLIKTRGQQVTLSCSPISGHRSVSWYQQTPGQGLQFLFEYFSETQRNKGNFPGRFSGRQFSNSRSEMNVSTLELGDSALYLCASSGLAGTDTQYFGPGTRLTVL.

In its sample, this clone was seen a few times. The chain joins TRBV2 to TRBJ2-7; D may be TRBD2 (5 bases). Germline CDR1 and CDR2: SNHLY and FYNNEI. The CDR3 totals 14 residues. The V end lost 4 bases, the J end lost 0 bases, and 10 bases lay between the germline ends. In DNA form, the CDR3 reads TGTGCCAGCAGTGGAGAGCGGAACTCCTACGAGCAGTACTTC. Its protein product is CASSGERNSYEQYF.

The J gene is TRBJ2-4, the V gene TRBV5-1; 7 nucleotides line up with TRBD1. The CDR3 is 13 residues long. The V gene's germline CDR1 is SGHRS and CDR2 YFSETQ. V lost 4 bases and J lost 7; bases outside the gene matches: 5. The CDR3 protein is CASSQMTGNIQYF. CDR3 DNA: TGCGCCAGCAGCCAAATGACAGGGAACATTCAGTACTTC.

V is TRBV2 and J is TRBJ1-3; D is ambiguous. This CDR3 has 14 amino acids. Germline loops: CDR1 SNHLY, CDR2 FYNNEI. V lost 3 bases and J lost 0, with 6 bases in between. The CDR3 loop reads CASSDRSSGNTIYF. The CDR3 nucleotides are TGTGCCAGCAGTGACCGGTCCTCTGGAAACACCATATATTTT.

In this sample, this clone turned up a few times. The V call is TRBV4-1, the J call TRBJ1-5; no clear D gene. V gave up 3 bases and J gave up 4 bases, with 7 bases separating them. The CDR3 has 13 amino acids. The germline CDR1 and CDR2 sequences are MGHRA and YSYEKL. The CDR3 is CASSQRENQPQHF. CDR3 DNA: TGCGCCAGCAGCCAGAGAGAAAATCAGCCCCAGCATTTT.

In this sample, this clone turned up a few times. The chain joins TRBV29-1 to TRBJ2-5; TRBD1 aligns across 8 bases. The CDR3 has 13 amino acids. In germline, CDR1 is SQVTM, CDR2 ANQGSEA. J was trimmed by 5 bases and V by 6 bases; bases with no gene match: 8. Written as DNA, the CDR3 is TGCAGCGTCACCGGGACAGGACGGGAGACCCAGTACTTC. This sequence encodes CSVTGTGRETQYF.

V and J are TRBV28 and TRBJ1-4, with 10 positions matching TRBD1. Germline CDR1 is MDHEN and CDR2 is SYDVKM. The CDR3 extends over 14 amino acids. V lost 5 bases, J lost 11 bases, and 8 bases stayed unmatched. CDR3 DNA sequence: TGTGCCAGCAGTCCGGGACAGGGGTTAGGGAAACTGTTTTTT. This encodes CASSPGQGLGKLFF.

This clone came up once. V and J are TRBV5-1 and TRBJ2-1, with TRBD2 as a possible D gene (7 bases). The V end was cut by 5 bases, the J end by 0 bases, with 12 bases between. Germline CDR1 is SGHRS and CDR2 is YFSETQ. This CDR3 contains 15 residues. CDR3 residues: CASSEGGASYNEQFF. The CDR3 DNA is TGCGCCAGCAGTGAAGGGGGGGCCTCCTACAATGAGCAGTTCTTC.

This rearrangement joins TRBV30 to TRBJ1-5; no firm D call. The CDR3 loop spans 12 amino acids. CDR1 GTSNPN and CDR2 SVGIG come from the germline V gene (reference sequence). Trimming cost V 5 bases and J 7 bases, with 12 bases left between them. The CDR3 bases are TGTGCCTGGGGACCCGGGGAGCAGCCCCAGCATTTT. This gives the protein CAWGPGEQPQHF.